This TCR beta chain was recorded in a study of neurological immune-mediated disorders. CDR3 length: 14 amino acids. V was shortened by 5 bases and J by 4 bases, with 12 bases between the two germline ends. The study's findings and limits: Patients with HTLV-1-associated myelopathy had the highest level of TCR clonal expansion, whereas patients with multiple sclerosis had the lowest level, falling beneath the level found in healthy controls. Across subjects, expanded clones had no CDR3 amino acid sequences in common, pointing to private repertoires in all groups.

The cDNA was generated through 5'RACE incorporating 10-nucleotide random UMIs. TCRdb processed the 5' RACE reads anew with MiXCR; each CDR3 protein has one entry. Here the sample spans some 15,000 distinct CDR3 sequences, less than 11% being singletons. Individuals who volunteered at a blood bank located in Maryland, USA, made up the group of healthy controls. Many counts were recorded for this clonotype. Its target is unknown. The receptor was isolated from a woman in her thirties or forties in good health. J is TRBJ1-5 and V is TRBV12-3 or TRBV12-4; the D gene is possibly TRBD1 (5 bases). Material: PBMCs. CDR3 bases: TGTGCCAGCAGTCCCCGGGACGGGAATCAGCCCCAGCATTTT. Translation: CASSPRDGNQPQHF.